The next 7 T cell receptor beta chains were all read from a single sample in a study of regulatory T cells in long-lasting Graves disease. Building the TCR beta libraries relied on iRepertoire HTBI primers, and CDR3 regions underwent Arm-PCR. TCRdb ran MiXCR on the multiplex PCR reads and lists one entry per CDR3 protein. The sample lists approximately 500,000 distinct CDR3 sequences, 20% to 25% occurring once. Specified time point: persistent/refractory GD, antithyroid drugs over 5 years with positive TRAb. PBMCs were the source of the RNA used for TCR sequencing. Source: peripheral blood mononuclear cells (PBMCs), taken when the disease was refractory, from a patient treated with antithyroid drugs. The receptors come from a female donor with Graves disease.

The CDR3 region has the DNA TGTGCCAGCTCACCGGGGGGCAGGAAGTACAATGAGCAGTTCTTC. This translates into CASSPGGRKYNEQFF. The chain is built from TRBV18 and TRBJ2-5, with D perhaps given as TRBD1 or TRBD2 (6 bases each). The last part of the DNA fits TRBJ2-1 better; the J call may be wrong. Germline assignment: CDR1 KGHSH and CDR2 LQKENI. CDR3 length: 15 residues.

Ten or more counts support this clonotype. The rearrangement links TRBV28 to TRBJ2-7; the D gene could be TRBD1 or TRBD2 (5 bases each). The germline V gene has CDR1 MDHEN and CDR2 SYDVKM. V was cut by 2 bases and J by 2 bases, with 7 bases left in between. This CDR3 has 13 residues. In DNA form, the CDR3 reads TGTGCCAGCAGTTTAGTGGGACCCTACGAGCAGTACTTC. Its protein is CASSLVGPYEQYF.

This clonotype was recorded at least ten times. The genes are TRBV5-6 and TRBJ2-5, with D possibly being TRBD1 or TRBD2 (5 bases each). The germline V and J ends were trimmed by 0 bases and 0 bases, with 9 bases remaining between them. CDR1 SGHDT and CDR2 YYEEEE come from the germline V gene. This CDR3 has 15 residues. CDR3: CASSLEGRNQETQYF. Here the CDR3 DNA reads TGTGCCAGCAGCTTGGAGGGACGGAACCAAGAGACCCAGTACTTC.

This clonotype came up many times. J is TRBJ2-5 and V is TRBV28, with 8 bases aligning to TRBD2. This CDR3 is built from 14 residues. V lost 1 base to trimming and J lost 7 bases; unmatched junction nucleotides: 5. Germline V gene data show CDR1 as MDHEN and CDR2 as SYDVKM. This CDR3 reads CASSLLAGSWTQYF. CDR3 nucleotides: TGTGCCAGCAGTTTATTAGCGGGGAGCTGGACCCAGTACTTC.

This clonotype has at least ten counts. V usage is TRBV7-2 and J usage is TRBJ1-1; tentatively, D is TRBD1 (6 bases). With 3 bases removed from V and 4 bases from J, the gap between germline ends came to 18 bases. Germline V gene data show CDR1 as SGHTA and CDR2 as FQGNSA. This CDR3 contains 16 residues. DNA of the CDR3: TGTGCCAGCAGCTTCACAACAGGGCCTCGTACCACTGAAGCTTTCTTT. Amino acid sequence: CASSFTTGPRTTEAFF.

The V call is TRBV20-1, the J call TRBJ2-1; no clear D gene. The CDR3 is 14 residues long. Trimming removed 4 bases from V and 6 bases from J, with 16 bases in between. Looked up from germline, CDR1 is DFQATT and CDR2 is SNEGSKA (reference sequence). CDR3 loop: CSATPRPGRNEQFF. The CDR3 region has the DNA TGCAGTGCTACCCCGAGGCCTGGCCGCAATGAGCAGTTCTTC.

This clonotype has ten or more counts. The chain has TRBV3-1 and TRBJ1-5; D unresolved. Germline values: CDR1 LGHDT, CDR2 YNNKEL (reference sequence). The V end was cut by 0 bases, the J end by 6 bases, with 15 bases between. The CDR3 totals 16 residues. CDR3 loop: CASSQDPIGRGQPQHF. The CDR3 region has the DNA TGTGCCAGCAGCCAAGATCCGATAGGGCGAGGTCAGCCCCAGCATTTT.